One sample yielded the 5 T cell receptor beta chains listed below, sequenced in a study of blood T cell repertoires in COVID-19. Measured with immunoSEQ multiplex PCR; TCRdb has only the in-frame clones, and not every one. The sample lists roughly 160,000 clones; around nine tenths were seen once. The sequencing input was peripheral blood. The receptors were sampled from a woman in her 70s with COVID-19, enrolled during active disease.

This chain joins TRBV10-3 and TRBJ2-3; a possible D gene is TRBD2 (6 bases). V lost 4 bases and J 1 base, leaving 9 bases between the germline ends. The CDR3 runs 14 residues. CDR1 and CDR2 from the germline V gene are ENHRY and SYGVKD. CDR3 protein: CAISVLAGTDTQYF. The CDR3 DNA reads as TGTGCCATCAGTGTATTAGCGGGCACAGATACGCAGTATTTT.

The chain joins TRBV11-2 to TRBJ2-5, with TRBD2 identical over 7 bases. Germline values: CDR1 SGHAT, CDR2 FQNNGV. This CDR3 region has 14 residues. Trimming removed 1 base from V and 5 bases from J; junction bases left unmatched: 4. CDR3 region: CASSLAGGRETQYF. The CDR3 DNA sequence: TGTGCCAGCAGCTTAGCCGGGGGGAGGGAGACCCAGTACTTC.

The chain combines TRBV6-5 with TRBJ1-1; D perhaps matches TRBD1 (6 bases). Trimming pared 5 bases from V and 1 base from J, leaving 11 bases between. This CDR3 has 14 amino acids. Germline-derived CDR1 and CDR2 are MNHEY and SVGAGI. The CDR3 sequence: CASSPTGANTEAFF. CDR3 in DNA: TGTGCCAGCAGTCCGACAGGAGCGAACACTGAAGCTTTCTTT.

A remark on this clone: One junction end does not reproduce the germline sequence, and a read error may be involved. J is TRBJ2-5 and V is TRBV7-7, with 9 bases lining up with TRBD1. In germline, CDR1 is SSHAT, CDR2 FNYEAQ (reference sequence). There are 15 residues in the CDR3. The CDR3 DNA reads TGTGCTAGCAGCTTATCCGGGACAGGGAAAGAGACCCAGTACTTC. Amino acid sequence: CASSLSGTGKETQYF.

The chain has TRBV9 and TRBJ2-7, with TRBD1 matching over 9 bases. In germline, CDR1 is SGDLS, CDR2 YYNGEE. The CDR3 totals 15 residues. With V trimmed by 2 bases and J by 4 bases, 7 bases remained unmatched. The DNA for the CDR3 is TGTGCCAGCAGCGTGGGGGACAGGGCCGGGTACGAGCAGTACTTC. Its protein is CASSVGDRAGYEQYF.